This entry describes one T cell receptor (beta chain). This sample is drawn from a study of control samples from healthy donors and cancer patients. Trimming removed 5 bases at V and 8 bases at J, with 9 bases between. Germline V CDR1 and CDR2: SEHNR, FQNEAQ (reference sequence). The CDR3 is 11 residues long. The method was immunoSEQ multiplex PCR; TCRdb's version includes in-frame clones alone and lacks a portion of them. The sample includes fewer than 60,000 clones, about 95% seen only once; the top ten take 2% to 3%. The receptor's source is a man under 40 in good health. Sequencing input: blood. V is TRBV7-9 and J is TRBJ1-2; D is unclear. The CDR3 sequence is CASSLVEGYTF. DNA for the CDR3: TGTGCCAGCAGCCTCGTTGAGGGCTACACCTTC. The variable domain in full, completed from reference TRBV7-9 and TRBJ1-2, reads DTGVSQNPRHKITKRGQNVTFRCDPISEHNRLYWYRQTLGQGPEFLTYFQNEAQLEKSRLLSDRFSAERPKGSFSTLEIQRTEQGDSAMYLCASSLVEGYTFGSGTRLTVV.